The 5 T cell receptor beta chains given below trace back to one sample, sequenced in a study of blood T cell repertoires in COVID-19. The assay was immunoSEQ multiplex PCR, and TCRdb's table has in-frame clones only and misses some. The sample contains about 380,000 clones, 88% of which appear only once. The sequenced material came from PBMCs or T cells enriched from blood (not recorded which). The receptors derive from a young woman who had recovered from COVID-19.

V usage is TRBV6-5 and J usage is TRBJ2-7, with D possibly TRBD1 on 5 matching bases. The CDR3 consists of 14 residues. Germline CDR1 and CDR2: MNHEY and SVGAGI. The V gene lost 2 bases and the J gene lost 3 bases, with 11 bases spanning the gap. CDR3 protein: CASSYGAYDYEQYF. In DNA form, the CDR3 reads TGTGCCAGCAGTTACGGGGCGTATGACTACGAGCAGTACTTC.

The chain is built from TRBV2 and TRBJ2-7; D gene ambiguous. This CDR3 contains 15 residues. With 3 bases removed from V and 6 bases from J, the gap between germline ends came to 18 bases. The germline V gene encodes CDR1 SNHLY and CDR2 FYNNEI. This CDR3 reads CASSDRVGRGGEQYF. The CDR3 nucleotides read TGTGCCAGCAGTGATCGGGTTGGTAGAGGTGGCGAGCAGTACTTC.

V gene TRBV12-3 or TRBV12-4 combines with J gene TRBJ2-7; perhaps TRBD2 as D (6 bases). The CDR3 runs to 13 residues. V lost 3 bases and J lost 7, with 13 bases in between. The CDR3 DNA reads TGTGCCAGCAGTTTCGACCGGGCGGGGGAGCAGTACTTC. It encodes CASSFDRAGEQYF.

The CDR3 reads CAWRRDTEAFF. The CDR3 DNA is TGTGCCTGGAGGAGGGACACTGAAGCTTTCTTT. This rearrangement joins TRBV30 to TRBJ1-1, with D uncertain. V shed 3 bases and J shed 3 bases, with 5 bases lying between them. The CDR3 runs to 11 residues. Germline lookup yields CDR1 GTSNPN and CDR2 SVGIG (reference sequence).

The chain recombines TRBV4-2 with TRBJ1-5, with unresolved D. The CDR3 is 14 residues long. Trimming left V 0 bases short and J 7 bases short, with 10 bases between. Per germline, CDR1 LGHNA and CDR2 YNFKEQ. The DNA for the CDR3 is TGTGCCAGCAGCCAAGACCGGTCGGGGCAGCCCCAGCATTTT. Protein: CASSQDRSGQPQHF.